This T cell receptor beta chain was profiled in a study of graft-versus-host responses after intestinal transplantation. Assay used: immunoSEQ multiplex PCR; TCRdb lists only in-frame clones, some missing. The table records about 90,000 clones, 91% of them present only once. Comment on this clone: What it recognizes is unknown.

This CDR3 contains 13 residues. Per germline, CDR1 MRHNA and CDR2 SNTAGT. Unmatched junction bases numbered 2, after V lost 4 bases and J lost 4 bases. The sequences come from unstimulated CD4+ T cells sorted from spleen or lymph node cells, collected before transplant. The chain joins TRBV6-4 to TRBJ2-5, with TRBD2 matching over 8 bases. The TCR was taken from a human donor who was the organ donor for an intestinal transplant. In DNA, the CDR3 is TGTGCCAGCAGTGCCCGGGAGGGAGAGACCCAGTACTTC. It specifies CASSAREGETQYF.